The next 20 T cell receptor beta chains were all read from a single sample in a study of regulatory T cells in long-lasting Graves disease. Time point denoted: persistent/refractory GD, antithyroid drugs over 5 years with positive TRAb. RNA isolated from PBMCs was used to make the TCR library. According to the study, TCR beta libraries were built with iRepertoire HTBI primers and CDR3-region Arm-PCR. One entry per CDR3 protein results from TCRdb running MiXCR on the multiplex PCR reads. The data contain roughly 500,000 distinct CDR3 sequences, about 22% of them singletons. Here the sequenced sample was peripheral blood mononuclear cells (PBMCs), taken when the disease was refractory, from a patient treated with antithyroid drugs. These receptors all stem from a female donor with Graves disease.

This clonotype appeared many times. Here the CDR3 DNA reads TGTGCCAGCAGTCCGAGGATTCAACTAGTGGGGGGAGCTTTCTTT. It is translated as CASSPRIQLVGGAFF. The rearrangement links TRBV27 to TRBJ1-1, with D possibly being TRBD1 (5 bases). CDR1 is MNHEY, CDR2 SMNVEV, per germline (reference sequence). The CDR3 covers 15 residues. With 5 bases removed from V and 10 bases from J, the gap between germline ends came to 23 bases.

In regard to this clonotype: This may be a read error, as it is one base from a much larger clone. V usage is TRBV6-2 or TRBV6-3 and J usage is TRBJ1-1; 8 nucleotides line up with TRBD1. After removal of 2 bases from V and 3 bases from J, the junction contained 11 bases not matched to a gene. The CDR3 sequence is 17 residues long. Germline-derived CDR1 and CDR2 are MNHEY and SVGEGT. The CDR3 is CASSYPYRGLEDTEAFF. CDR3 nucleotide sequence: TGTGCCAGCAGTTACCCTTACAGGGGGTTGGAGGACACTGAAGCTTTCTTT.

V usage is TRBV5-1 and J usage is TRBJ2-4, with D possibly matching TRBD2 (6 bases). V lost 1 base and J 2 bases, leaving 10 bases between the germline ends. The CDR3 sequence is 15 residues long. Germline CDR1 SGHRS, CDR2 YFSETQ. The chain's CDR3 is CASSLNGGSKNIQYF. The CDR3 nucleotides are TGCGCCAGCAGCTTGAACGGAGGGTCCAAAAACATTCAGTACTTC.

The chain links TRBV29-1 to TRBJ2-5; D is ambiguous. This CDR3 contains 14 residues. Per the germline V gene, CDR1 is SQVTM and CDR2 is ANQGSEA. Trimming took 6 bases from V and 1 from J, leaving 15 bases between them. The chain's CDR3 is CSVRPTYSQETQYF. The CDR3 coding sequence is TGCAGCGTCCGACCTACCTATTCCCAAGAGACCCAGTACTTC.

Ten or more counts support this clonotype. The genes are TRBV28 and TRBJ1-2, with 9 bases matching TRBD1. The CDR3 is made up of 16 amino acids. In germline, CDR1 is MDHEN, CDR2 SYDVKM. The V segment lost 3 bases and the J segment 6 bases; nucleotides outside the gene matches: 11. The CDR3 protein is CASSFASPGQGHGYTF. DNA of the CDR3: TGTGCCAGCAGTTTTGCGTCTCCGGGACAGGGTCATGGCTACACCTTC.

This chain joins TRBV7-9 and TRBJ2-5, with 12 bases lining up with TRBD2. The CDR3 contains 16 residues. Germline lookup yields CDR1 SEHNR and CDR2 FQNEAQ (reference sequence). Unmatched junction bases numbered 6, after V lost 3 bases and J lost 4 bases. CDR3 sequence: CASSFGLAGIAETQYF. In DNA form, the CDR3 reads TGTGCCAGCAGCTTCGGACTAGCGGGAATCGCAGAGACCCAGTACTTC.

The sample holds many counts of this clonotype. The rearrangement uses TRBV28 and TRBJ1-1; D might be TRBD1 (6 bases). Germline CDR1 and CDR2: MDHEN and SYDVKM. CDR3 length equals 13 residues. V gave up 7 bases and J gave up 2 bases, with 11 bases separating them. This chain's CDR3 is CASKGTINTEAFF. The CDR3, as DNA: TGTGCCAGCAAGGGGACAATAAACACTGAAGCTTTCTTT. The full variable domain, its missing parts supplied by reference TRBV28 and TRBJ1-1, is DVKVTQSSRYLVKRTGEKVFLECVQDMDHENMFWYRQDPGLGLRLIYFSYDVKMKEKGDIPEGYSVSREKKERFSLILESASTNQTSMYLCASKGTINTEAFFGQGTRLTVV.

This clonotype showed up many times. The chain joins TRBV5-1 to TRBJ2-7, with D hard to call. Looked up from germline, CDR1 is SGHRS and CDR2 is YFSETQ. V lost 6 bases and J 5 bases, leaving 9 bases between the germline ends. CDR3 length equals 11 residues. CDR3 sequence: CASMGIDEQYF. The DNA of the CDR3 is TGCGCCAGCATGGGCATCGACGAGCAGTACTTC.

This clonotype turned up a few times. The rearrangement uses TRBV14 and TRBJ2-7; perhaps D is TRBD1 or TRBD2 (5 bases each). The CDR3 spans 15 residues. The germline gives CDR1 SGHDN, CDR2 FVKESK. Deletions cut 2 bases from V and 3 bases from J, with 14 bases between. CDR3 amino acids: CASSQLVGRSYEQYF. The CDR3 nucleotides are TGTGCCAGCAGCCAATTGGTGGGACGGAGCTACGAGCAGTACTTC.

This clonotype came up many times. The V gene is TRBV7-2, the J gene TRBJ1-4; 8 bases are shared with TRBD1. CDR3 length: 17 residues. The trim removed 4 bases at V and 7 bases at J, leaving 14 bases unmatched. The germline CDR1 and CDR2 sequences are SGHTA and FQGNSA. The CDR3 protein is CASSSRWATGVGEKLFF. CDR3 in DNA: TGTGCCAGCAGCTCCCGGTGGGCGACAGGGGTCGGTGAAAAACTGTTTTTT.

V usage is TRBV7-9 and J usage is TRBJ2-7; 7 bases line up with TRBD1. This CDR3 region has 13 residues. Trimming took 5 bases from V and 6 from J; bases not matched to a gene: 7. Germline V CDR1 and CDR2: SEHNR, FQNEAQ (reference sequence). The CDR3 loop is CASSPRDSPEQYF. CDR3 bases: TGTGCCAGCAGCCCGAGGGACAGCCCCGAGCAGTACTTC.

The rearrangement links TRBV4-1 to TRBJ1-1; no clear D. The CDR3 is made up of 15 amino acids. Germline CDR1 reads MGHRA; CDR2 reads YSYEKL. V lost 1 base and J lost 5, with 14 bases in between. The CDR3 region is CASSQGNGGGTEAFF. Here the CDR3 DNA reads TGCGCCAGCAGCCAAGGGAATGGTGGAGGTACTGAAGCTTTCTTT.

This clonotype was seen ten or more times. The rearrangement uses TRBV12-3 or TRBV12-4 and TRBJ2-6; D is unresolved. The CDR3 loop spans 17 amino acids. The V gene lost 5 bases and the J gene lost 1 base, with 15 bases spanning the gap. In DNA form, the CDR3 reads TGTGCCAGCAGTGGGCAGGTACCTAGTTCTGGGGCCAACGTCCTGACTTTC. This gives the protein CASSGQVPSSGANVLTF.

This clonotype was seen a handful of times. The chain carries TRBV6-1 and TRBJ1-5; 7 nucleotides match TRBD1. This CDR3 comprises 16 residues. From germline, CDR1 is MNHNS and CDR2 SASEGT. The J segment lost 0 bases and the V segment lost 6 bases, leaving 8 bases of the junction unmatched. CDR3 DNA: TGTGCCAGCAGGAAAAGAGGGGGCTATAGCAATCAGCCCCAGCATTTT. It specifies CASRKRGGYSNQPQHF.

V gene TRBV4-1 combines with J gene TRBJ1-3, with D uncertain. CDR3 size: 15 residues. Germline V gives CDR1 MGHRA, CDR2 YSYEKL. V was shortened by 0 bases and J by 4 bases, with 10 bases between the two germline ends. CDR3 protein: CASSQELRSGNTIYF. CDR3 bases: TGCGCCAGCAGCCAAGAGTTACGATCCGGAAACACCATATATTTT.

This clonotype was counted ten times or more. This rearrangement joins TRBV3-1 to TRBJ2-7; maybe TRBD1 (6 bases). Germline-derived CDR1 and CDR2 are LGHDT and YNNKEL (reference sequence). Deletions cut 6 bases from V and 3 bases from J, with 9 bases between. The CDR3 covers 12 residues. CDR3 protein: CASSLTGYEQYF. In DNA form, the CDR3 reads TGTGCCAGCAGTTTGACAGGCTACGAGCAGTACTTC.

On this clonotype itself: Since the CDR3 does not end with the conserved phenylalanine or tryptophan, this likely comes from a read error. This chain connects TRBV11-1 to TRBJ2-5; no definite D call. With 8 bases removed from V and 5 bases from J, the gap between germline ends came to 15 bases. Per the germline V gene, CDR1 is SGHAT and CDR2 is FQDESV (reference sequence). This CDR3 is 13 amino acids long. The CDR3 region is CASSPSERETQYS. DNA of the CDR3: TGTGCCAGCTCACCAAGTGAGAGGGAGACCCAGTACTCC.

This clonotype was seen many times. This chain connects TRBV28 to TRBJ2-7, with TRBD1 matching 8 bases. The length of the CDR3 is 16 residues. Germline-derived CDR1 and CDR2 are MDHEN and SYDVKM. The V segment lost 4 bases and the J segment 7 bases; nucleotides outside the gene matches: 15. CDR3 in amino acids: CASSSRTGQLREEQYF. CDR3 in DNA: TGTGCCAGCAGTTCCCGGACAGGGCAATTGAGGGAAGAGCAGTACTTC.

The rearrangement uses TRBV4-1 and TRBJ2-5, with a possible D match to TRBD2 (5 bases). This CDR3 is built from 15 residues. Trimming removed 1 base at V and 3 bases at J, with 12 bases between. Germline lookup yields CDR1 MGHRA and CDR2 YSYEKL. CDR3 in amino acids: CASSQVWGVEETQYF. The DNA of the CDR3 is TGCGCCAGCAGCCAAGTGTGGGGAGTGGAAGAGACCCAGTACTTC.

In this sample, this clonotype turned up a few times. This sequence joins TRBV10-3 and TRBJ2-7, with D perhaps assigned TRBD1 or TRBD2 (5 bases each). Germline lookup yields CDR1 ENHRY and CDR2 SYGVKD. This CDR3 has 12 residues. Trimming stripped 10 bases from V and 4 bases from J, with 14 bases between. In nucleotides, the CDR3 is TGTGCCACCAGGGACCTTCTTTACGAGCAGTACTTC. Amino acid sequence: CATRDLLYEQYF.